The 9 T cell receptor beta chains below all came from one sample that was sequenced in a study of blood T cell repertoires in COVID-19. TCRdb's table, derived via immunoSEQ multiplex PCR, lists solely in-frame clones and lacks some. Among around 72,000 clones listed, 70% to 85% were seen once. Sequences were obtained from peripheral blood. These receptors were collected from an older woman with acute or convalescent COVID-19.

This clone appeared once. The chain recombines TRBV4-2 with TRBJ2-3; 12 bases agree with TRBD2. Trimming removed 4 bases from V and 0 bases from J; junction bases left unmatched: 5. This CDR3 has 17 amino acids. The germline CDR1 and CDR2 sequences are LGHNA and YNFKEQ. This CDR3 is CASSPFGTSGSTDTQYF. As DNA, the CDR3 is TGTGCCAGCAGCCCATTCGGGACTAGCGGGAGCACAGATACGCAGTATTTT.

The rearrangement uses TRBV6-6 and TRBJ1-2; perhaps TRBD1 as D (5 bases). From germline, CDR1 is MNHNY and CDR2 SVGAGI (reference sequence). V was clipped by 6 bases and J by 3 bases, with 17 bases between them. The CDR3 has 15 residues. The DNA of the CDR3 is TGTGCCAGCAGAATCCCGCGGGGACCTGACTATGGCTACACCTTC. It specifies CASRIPRGPDYGYTF.

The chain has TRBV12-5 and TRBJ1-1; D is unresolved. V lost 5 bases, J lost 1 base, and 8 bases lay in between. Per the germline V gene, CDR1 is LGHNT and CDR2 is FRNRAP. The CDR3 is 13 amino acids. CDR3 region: CASGRETNTEAFF. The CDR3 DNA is TGTGCTAGTGGTAGGGAGACGAACACTGAAGCTTTCTTT.

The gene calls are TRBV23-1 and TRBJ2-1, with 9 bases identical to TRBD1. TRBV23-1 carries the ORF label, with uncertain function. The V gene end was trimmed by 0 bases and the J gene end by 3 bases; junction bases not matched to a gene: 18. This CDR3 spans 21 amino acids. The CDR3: CASSQSSLWARGTGLYNEQFF. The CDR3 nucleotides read TGCGCCAGCAGTCAATCTAGTTTGTGGGCCCGTGGGACAGGGCTCTACAATGAGCAGTTCTTC.

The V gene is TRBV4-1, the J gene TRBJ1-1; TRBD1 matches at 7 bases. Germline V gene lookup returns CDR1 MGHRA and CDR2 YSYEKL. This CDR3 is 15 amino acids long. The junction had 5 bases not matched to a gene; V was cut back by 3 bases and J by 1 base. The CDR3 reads CASSQYQGGNTEAFF. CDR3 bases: TGCGCCAGCAGCCAGTACCAGGGGGGGAACACTGAAGCTTTCTTT.

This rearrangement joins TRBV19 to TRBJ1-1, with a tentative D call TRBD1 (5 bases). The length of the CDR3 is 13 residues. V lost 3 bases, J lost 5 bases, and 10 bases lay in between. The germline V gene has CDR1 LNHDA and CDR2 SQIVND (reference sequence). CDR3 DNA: TGTGCCAGTAGTATTATGGGGGGGACTGAAGCTTTCTTT. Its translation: CASSIMGGTEAFF.

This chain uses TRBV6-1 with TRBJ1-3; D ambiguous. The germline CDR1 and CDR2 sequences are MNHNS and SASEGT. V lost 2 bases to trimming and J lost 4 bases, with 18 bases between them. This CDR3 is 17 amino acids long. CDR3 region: CASSERLLTDIGNTIYF. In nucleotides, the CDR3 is TGTGCCAGCAGTGAACGACTCCTGACGGATATAGGAAACACCATATATTTT.

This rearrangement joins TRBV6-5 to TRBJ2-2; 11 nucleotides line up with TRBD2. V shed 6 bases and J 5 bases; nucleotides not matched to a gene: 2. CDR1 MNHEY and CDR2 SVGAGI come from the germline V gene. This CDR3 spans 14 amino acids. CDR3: CASRASGGTGELFF. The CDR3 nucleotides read TGTGCCAGCAGAGCTAGCGGGGGGACCGGGGAGCTGTTTTTT.

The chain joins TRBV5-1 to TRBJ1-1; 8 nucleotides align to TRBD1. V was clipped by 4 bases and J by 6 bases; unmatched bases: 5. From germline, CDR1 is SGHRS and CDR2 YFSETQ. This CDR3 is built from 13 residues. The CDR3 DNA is TGCGCCAGCAGCCCGCAGGGGGCTTCTGAAGCTTTCTTT. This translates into CASSPQGASEAFF.